A single sample is the source of the 30 T cell receptor beta chains below, sequenced in a study of T cells in Graves' hyperthyroidism and ophthalmopathy. Amplification yielded TCR beta CDR3 regions, with RNA transcripts as the source. The HTBI primer set drove a first-round RT-PCR of the TCR CDR3. TCRdb passed the multiplex PCR reads through MiXCR, listing each CDR3 protein once. The sample contains a few hundred thousand distinct CDR3 sequences, 14% to 15% of which appear only once. Sequenced input: blood. The receptors shown here come from a woman aged 25-40 years with Graves' hyperthyroidism.

This clonotype was observed at least ten times. This rearrangement joins TRBV28 to TRBJ1-5; TRBD1 agrees at 9 bases. Germline lookup yields CDR1 MDHEN and CDR2 SYDVKM. After removal of 6 bases from V and 0 bases from J, the junction contained 3 bases not matched to a gene. The CDR3 covers 15 residues. CDR3 DNA: TGTGCCAGCAGGAGACAGGGGGTTAGCAATCAGCCCCAGCATTTT. Translating gives CASRRQGVSNQPQHF.

Worth noting for this clonotype: Possible read error: a much larger clone is one base away. The chain carries TRBV2 and TRBJ1-1; TRBD1 might be the D (5 bases). CDR3 length equals 13 residues. Trimming took 11 bases from V and 4 from J, leaving 17 bases between them. Germline assignment: CDR1 SNHLY and CDR2 FYNNEI. The CDR3 nucleotides are TGTGCCGCAAAGGACACGGAGAGCACTGAAGCTTTCTTT. The encoded protein is CAAKDTESTEAFF.

The V and J genes are TRBV6-5 and TRBJ1-2; 7 positions match TRBD1. Unmatched junction bases numbered 0, after V lost 0 bases and J lost 2 bases. The germline V gene encodes CDR1 MNHEY and CDR2 SVGAGI. The CDR3 consists of 14 residues. The CDR3 is CASSYSTGNYGYTF. The CDR3 coding sequence is TGTGCCAGCAGTTACTCGACAGGGAACTATGGCTACACCTTC.

This clonotype has ten or more counts. The chain uses TRBV11-3 and TRBJ2-1; the match to TRBD2 covers 16 bases. Germline CDR1 and CDR2: SGHNT and YENEEA. V shed 4 bases, J shed 9 bases, and the junction held 18 bases outside the gene matches. The CDR3 covers 20 residues. The CDR3 DNA reads as TGTGCCAGCAGCTCAGCAGGGGGCTGGGGGACTAGCGGGAGGGTTGGTGAGCAGTTCTTC. It codes for CASSSAGGWGTSGRVGEQFF.

This clonotype turned up a few times. J is TRBJ2-2 and V is TRBV5-1, with TRBD2 matching 8 bases. The CDR3 runs 15 residues. V shed 2 bases and J 0 bases; nucleotides not matched to a gene: 0. CDR1 is SGHRS and CDR2 is YFSETQ in the germline V gene. The CDR3 is CASSFSGANTGELFF. CDR3 nucleotides: TGCGCCAGCAGCTTTAGCGGGGCGAACACCGGGGAGCTGTTTTTT. Variable domain in full (rest from reference TRBV5-1 and TRBJ2-2): KAGVTQTPRYLIKTRGQQVTLSCSPISGHRSVSWYQQTPGQGLQFLFEYFSETQRNKGNFPGRFSGRQFSNSRSEMNVSTLELGDSALYLCASSFSGANTGELFFGEGSRLTVL.

In DNA form, the CDR3 reads TGTGCCAGCAGCAGACGATCTCAAGAGACCCAGTACTTC. This codes for CASSRRSQETQYF. The V and J genes are TRBV6-1 and TRBJ2-5; no firm D call. Germline V gene sequence: CDR1 MNHNS, CDR2 SASEGT. This CDR3 has 13 amino acids. V was trimmed by 6 bases and J by 2 bases, leaving 10 bases between them.

The table lists this clonotype with many counts. The chain employs TRBV20-1 and TRBJ1-1; D is unclear. Looked up from germline, CDR1 is DFQATT and CDR2 is SNEGSKA (reference sequence). This CDR3 is built from 13 residues. Trimming took 1 base from V and 2 from J, leaving 8 bases between them. CDR3 protein: CSARAGGNTEAFF. CDR3 coding DNA: TGCAGTGCTAGAGCGGGCGGAAACACTGAAGCTTTCTTT.

This clonotype was seen only a few times. The genes are TRBV6-1 and TRBJ1-1; 8 bases map to TRBD1. CDR1 MNHNS and CDR2 SASEGT come from the germline V gene. This CDR3 comprises 14 residues. The V gene end was trimmed by 0 bases and the J gene end by 4 bases; junction bases not matched to a gene: 1. The CDR3 spells CASSEAQGVTEAFF. In DNA, the CDR3 is TGTGCCAGCAGTGAAGCACAGGGGGTCACTGAAGCTTTCTTT.

In this sample, this clonotype turned up a few times. The genes are TRBV6-2 or TRBV6-3 and TRBJ2-1; D call uncertain. The V end was cut by 2 bases, the J end by 8 bases, with 19 bases between. Germline-derived CDR1 and CDR2 are MNHEY and SVGEGT. The length of the CDR3 is 16 residues. The CDR3 sequence is CASSYGGVVTGDEQFF. CDR3 coding DNA: TGTGCCAGCAGTTACGGCGGCGTAGTTACGGGCGATGAGCAGTTCTTC.

As for this clonotype: It may be a read error: a sequence one base away is much more abundant. The rearrangement joins TRBV12-3 or TRBV12-4 to TRBJ2-7; perhaps TRBD2 as D (6 bases). V dropped 6 bases and J dropped 6 bases, with 9 bases sitting between them. The CDR3 extends over 11 amino acids. The DNA of the CDR3 is TGTGCCAGCAGAGGACTAACCGAGCAGTACTTC. This gives the protein CASRGLTEQYF.

This clonotype occurred many times. The chain has TRBV30 and TRBJ1-1; D uncertain. V was pared by 5 bases and J by 8 bases, with 18 bases between. The length of the CDR3 is 13 residues. Per the germline V gene, CDR1 is GTSNPN and CDR2 is SVGIG (reference sequence). CDR3 in DNA: TGTGCCTGGGGTAGTAGTGGTCGATCAGAAGCTTTCTTT. Protein sequence: CAWGSSGRSEAFF.

This clonotype was counted between two and nine times. The rearrangement uses TRBV29-1 and TRBJ2-3; D gene ambiguous. The germline V and J ends were trimmed by 4 bases and 4 bases, with 9 bases remaining between them. Germline assignment: CDR1 SQVTM and CDR2 ANQGSEA. The CDR3 runs to 12 residues. The CDR3 sequence: CSVGSGSDTQYF. The CDR3 DNA reads as TGCAGCGTTGGCTCTGGGTCAGATACGCAGTATTTT.

Turning to this clonotype: A much larger clone differs by one base, so this may be a read error. The chain employs TRBV18 and TRBJ2-2, with TRBD1 identical over 7 bases. J was trimmed by 0 bases and V by 5 bases; bases with no gene match: 6. Germline CDR1 KGHSH, CDR2 LQKENI. The CDR3 consists of 16 residues. The CDR3 nucleotides are TGTGCCAGCTCATCGATGGGACAGCCGAACACCGGGGAGCTGTTTTTT. This gives the protein CASSSMGQPNTGELFF.

There are a few counts of this clonotype. The chain is built from TRBV27 and TRBJ2-3; 11 bases map to TRBD2. Germline lookup yields CDR1 MNHEY and CDR2 SMNVEV (reference sequence). V shed 6 bases and J 3 bases; nucleotides not matched to a gene: 8. The CDR3 has 16 residues. CDR3 in DNA: TGTGCCAGCAGCATACTAGCGGGAGTTGGGACAGATACGCAGTATTTT. Encoded protein: CASSILAGVGTDTQYF.

This clonotype occurred many times. The chain carries TRBV11-3 and TRBJ2-2; the D is unclear. The length of the CDR3 is 15 residues. The V and J ends lost 2 bases and 8 bases respectively, with 15 bases between them. Germline CDR1 reads SGHNT; CDR2 reads YENEEA. CDR3 nucleotides: TGTGCCAGCAGCTTAAGACCCTCTGCCCCTGGGGAGCTGTTTTTT. Translated, it gives CASSLRPSAPGELFF.

This clonotype has ten or more counts. This CDR3 is CASSLYPLTGLNQPQHF. CDR3 in DNA: TGTGCCAGCTCACTATACCCCCTAACAGGGCTGAATCAGCCCCAGCATTTT. The chain links TRBV18 to TRBJ1-5, with D possibly matching TRBD1 (6 bases). V lost 4 bases and J 4 bases, leaving 20 bases between the germline ends. This CDR3 region has 17 residues. Per the germline V gene, CDR1 is KGHSH and CDR2 is LQKENI.

This clonotype was seen repeatedly, ten times or more. The gene calls are TRBV5-4 and TRBJ1-1; D is unclear. Trimming removed 4 bases at V and 5 bases at J, with 12 bases between. Germline CDR1 is SGHNT and CDR2 is YYREEE (reference sequence). This CDR3 contains 13 residues. The CDR3: CASSDQGGTEAFF. The CDR3 nucleotides are TGTGCCAGCAGCGACCAAGGAGGGACTGAAGCTTTCTTT.

This clonotype was seen a handful of times. The chain recombines TRBV20-1 with TRBJ1-5; 10 nucleotides align to TRBD1. V shed 5 bases and J 5 bases; nucleotides not matched to a gene: 6. The CDR3 consists of 14 residues. Per the germline V gene, CDR1 is DFQATT and CDR2 is SNEGSKA (reference sequence). CDR3 loop: CSAGGQGGDQPQHF. CDR3 in DNA: TGCAGTGCTGGAGGACAGGGGGGGGATCAGCCCCAGCATTTT.

This clonotype has at least ten counts. This chain uses TRBV18 with TRBJ2-1; 8 positions agree with TRBD2. The V segment lost 0 bases and the J segment 8 bases; nucleotides outside the gene matches: 6. Germline-derived CDR1 and CDR2 are KGHSH and LQKENI. The CDR3 totals 15 residues. CDR3 loop: CASSPPSGSTHEQFF. CDR3 DNA sequence: TGTGCCAGCTCACCACCGAGCGGGAGTACCCATGAGCAGTTCTTC. Based on the CDR3 plus reference TRBV18 and TRBJ2-1, the full variable domain is NAGVMQNPRHLVRRRGQEARLRCSPMKGHSHVYWYRQLPEEGLKFMVYLQKENIIDESGMPKERFSAEFPKEGPSILRIQQVVRGDSAAYFCASSPPSGSTHEQFFGPGTRLTVL.

This clonotype was observed many times. The chain carries TRBV6-5 and TRBJ1-1; D call uncertain. This CDR3 region has 14 residues. V shed 2 bases and J shed 1 base, with 8 bases lying between them. Germline CDR1 MNHEY, CDR2 SVGAGI. The CDR3 is CASSYGLSNTEAFF. DNA for the CDR3: TGTGCCAGCAGTTACGGCCTATCGAACACTGAAGCTTTCTTT.

Many counts were recorded for this clonotype. This chain connects TRBV2 to TRBJ2-1; the match to TRBD1 covers 7 bases. CDR3 length equals 13 residues. V lost 6 bases, J lost 9 bases, and 8 bases stayed unmatched. Per the germline V gene, CDR1 is SNHLY and CDR2 is FYNNEI. The CDR3 coding sequence is TGTGCCAGCAGGGTTAACAGGGACAGTGAGCAGTTCTTC. Protein: CASRVNRDSEQFF.

This clonotype appeared many times. The chain combines TRBV18 with TRBJ2-1; 7 bases map to TRBD1. The CDR3 sequence is 15 residues long. The V gene end was trimmed by 0 bases and the J gene end by 3 bases; junction bases not matched to a gene: 2. CDR1 KGHSH and CDR2 LQKENI come from the germline V gene. The CDR3 is CASSPPGQSYNEQFF. The CDR3 DNA reads as TGTGCCAGCTCACCACCGGGACAGAGCTACAATGAGCAGTTCTTC. The entire variable domain, with the rest obtained from reference TRBV18 and TRBJ2-1, is as follows: NAGVMQNPRHLVRRRGQEARLRCSPMKGHSHVYWYRQLPEEGLKFMVYLQKENIIDESGMPKERFSAEFPKEGPSILRIQQVVRGDSAAYFCASSPPGQSYNEQFFGPGTRLTVL.

The chain links TRBV28 to TRBJ2-7, with 9 bases lining up with TRBD1. The CDR3 has 15 amino acids. Germline V gives CDR1 MDHEN, CDR2 SYDVKM. J was trimmed by 0 bases and V by 10 bases; bases with no gene match: 10. CDR3 region: CATMDRGKLSYEQYF. Here the CDR3 DNA reads TGTGCCACAATGGACAGGGGAAAACTCTCCTACGAGCAGTACTTC.

In this sample, this clonotype turned up a few times. Relative to the germline gene, one junction end is altered; a read error may explain this. V is TRBV7-3 and J is TRBJ2-2, with D tentatively TRBD1 or TRBD2 (5 bases each). The germline gives CDR1 SGHTA, CDR2 FQGTGA. The CDR3 covers 13 residues. The CDR3 DNA reads TGTGCCAGCAGCCCGAGACAGACCGGGGAGCCGTTTTTT. Amino acid sequence: CASSPRQTGEPFF. The full variable domain, completed using reference TRBV7-3 and TRBJ2-2, is GAGVSQTPSNKVTEKGKYVELRCDPISGHTALYWYRQSLGQGPEFLIYFQGTGAADDSGLPNDRFFAVRPEGSVSTLKIQRTERGDSAVYLCASSPRQTGEPFFGEGSRLTVL.

There are many counts of this clonotype. The genes are TRBV11-2 and TRBJ2-5, with 9 bases lining up with TRBD1. CDR1 and CDR2 (germline): SGHAT, FQNNGV. V shed 5 bases, J shed 4 bases, and the junction held 8 bases outside the gene matches. The CDR3 runs 15 residues. In nucleotides, the CDR3 is TGTGCCAGCAGCCCGGGACAGGGTATGGGAGAGACCCAGTACTTC. Amino acids: CASSPGQGMGETQYF.

Note on this clonotype: A much larger clone differs from this one at a single base, so this may be a read error. This rearrangement joins TRBV27 to TRBJ2-4; 10 bases are a match to TRBD2. The V gene end was trimmed by 7 bases and the J gene end by 9 bases; junction bases not matched to a gene: 12. The CDR3 contains 15 residues. Germline V lookup: CDR1 MNHEY, CDR2 SMNVEV (reference sequence). CDR3 sequence: CASTYQREGRTIQYF. CDR3 in DNA: TGTGCCAGCACTTACCAGCGGGAGGGCCGGACCATTCAGTACTTC.

There are a few counts of this clonotype. The chain carries TRBV6-1 and TRBJ2-7, with TRBD2 matching 8 bases. The V and J ends lost 5 bases and 9 bases, in that order; junction bases with no gene match: 15. Germline assignment: CDR1 MNHNS and CDR2 SASEGT. CDR3 length: 15 amino acids. The DNA of the CDR3 is TGTGCCAGCAGTCGCCTCTCTCGGGAGGGCTCGGTGCAGTACTTC. This encodes CASSRLSREGSVQYF.

This clonotype was recorded at least ten times. This chain uses TRBV27 with TRBJ2-3; the match to TRBD1 covers 10 bases. The germline gives CDR1 MNHEY, CDR2 SMNVEV (reference sequence). This CDR3 spans 14 amino acids. The junction had 3 bases not matched to a gene; V was cut back by 5 bases and J by 4 bases. CDR3 region: CASSDRGQADTQYF. For the CDR3, the DNA is TGTGCCAGCAGTGACAGGGGGCAAGCAGATACGCAGTATTTT.

In this sample, this clonotype turned up many times. The chain combines TRBV28 with TRBJ2-7, with 13 positions matching TRBD2. Germline-derived CDR1 and CDR2 are MDHEN and SYDVKM. The J segment lost 1 base and the V segment lost 7 bases, leaving 7 bases of the junction unmatched. The CDR3 sequence is 16 residues long. The CDR3 DNA sequence: TGTGCCAGCATAACCCCGGGACTAGCGGGGTCCTACGAGCAGTACTTC. This translates into CASITPGLAGSYEQYF.

This clonotype occurred many times. V gene TRBV24-1 combines with J gene TRBJ2-3, with 8 bases that match TRBD1. V was clipped by 4 bases and J by 6 bases; unmatched bases: 5. The CDR3 runs to 14 residues. The V gene's germline CDR1 is KGHDR and CDR2 SFDVKD. As DNA, the CDR3 is TGTGCCACCAGTGACCGGACAGGGTATGATACGCAGTATTTT. Its translation is CATSDRTGYDTQYF.